This record concerns one T cell receptor beta chain sequence. One end of the junction does not line up with germline, which may come from a read error. TCRdb re-called the PCR reads through MiXCR, storing one row per CDR3 protein. The sample shows over 3,500 distinct CDR3 sequences, about 64% of them seen only once. The CDR3 extends over 14 amino acids. Germline V CDR1 and CDR2: WSHSY, SAAADI. This entry is derived from a study of CD4 and CD8 cells across lung adenocarcinoma regions. The sample consisted of CD8+ T cells from the margin of a lung tumor. The source is a female donor with lung adenocarcinoma. The CD4 and CD8 labels of this study may be unreliable. The V and J genes are TRBV10-2 and TRBJ2-3, with D tentatively TRBD2 (5 bases). CDR3 sequence: CAGSGAVTPDTQYF. The DNA of the CDR3 is TGCGCGGGCAGCGGCGCCGTCACTCCAGATACGCAGTATTTC.